Each of the 2 T cell receptor beta chains below was sequenced from the same sample in a study of neurological immune-mediated disorders. Time point of the sample: longitudinal time-point 1 (baseline). TCRdb recomputed calls from the 5' RACE reads with MiXCR, one row per CDR3 protein. This sample has 55,000 to 70,000 distinct CDR3 sequences, with around 11% found just once. Sequenced sample: PBMCs. The receptors derive from a male donor with HTLV-1-associated myelopathy (HAM/TSP).

This clonotype was counted ten times or more. This chain connects TRBV11-2 to TRBJ2-3, with D possibly being TRBD1 (6 bases). Between the trimmed V and J ends, which lost 2 bases and 2 bases, there was a span of 20 bases. The germline gives CDR1 SGHAT, CDR2 FQNNGV. The CDR3 runs to 18 residues. The CDR3 DNA reads TGTGCCAGCAGCTTAACCGGGGACACAAATCTTTACACAGATACGCAGTATTTT. As protein: CASSLTGDTNLYTDTQYF.

In its sample, this clonotype was seen many times. The rearrangement uses TRBV20-1 and TRBJ2-3; 8 nucleotides match TRBD2. The CDR3 contains 14 residues. V dropped 3 bases and J dropped 5; count of bases not matched to a gene: 7. Germline V gene lookup returns CDR1 DFQATT and CDR2 SNEGSKA (reference sequence). The CDR3: CSASRLAGVDTQYF. The CDR3, as DNA: TGCAGTGCTAGTCGGCTAGCGGGCGTAGATACGCAGTATTTT.